This passage covers 11 T cell receptor beta chains from one sample sequenced in a study of shared clonotypes between healthy human individuals. Clones were read by immunoSEQ multiplex PCR, and TCRdb kept only the in-frame ones, dropping some. The data show about 680,000 clones, approximately 79% seen once. The sequenced material came from memory CD4+ T cells sorted from blood. Subset specified: CD45RA-negative fraction. The origin of the receptors is a woman aged 25 to 39 in good health.

V gene TRBV19 combines with J gene TRBJ2-7, with TRBD2 matching 10 bases. The CDR3 totals 15 residues. Trimming removed 8 bases from V and 1 base from J; junction bases left unmatched: 8. The germline CDR1 and CDR2 sequences are LNHDA and SQIVND (reference sequence). The CDR3 here is CASSNLAGVSYEQYF. The CDR3 DNA sequence: TGTGCCAGTTCCAATCTAGCGGGAGTATCCTACGAGCAGTACTTC.

This clone was recorded many times. V is TRBV11-1 and J is TRBJ2-1; 7 bases map to TRBD2. The CDR3 has 15 amino acids. V was pared by 3 bases and J by 6 bases, with 8 bases of the junction left unmatched. The V gene's germline CDR1 is SGHAT and CDR2 FQDESV (reference sequence). The CDR3 nucleotides are TGTGCCAGCAGCTTTGACGGGAGGACTTTCAATGAGCAGTTCTTC. Protein sequence: CASSFDGRTFNEQFF.

A word on this clone: This same CDR3 is encoded by further DNA sequences in the sample. J is TRBJ2-2 and V is TRBV2; D call uncertain. This CDR3 is 13 amino acids long. V was trimmed by 4 bases and J by 1 base, leaving 4 bases between them. Per the germline V gene, CDR1 is SNHLY and CDR2 is FYNNEI. The CDR3 region has the DNA TGTGCCAGCAGTGTGGGGAACACCGGGGAGCTGTTTTTT. Protein sequence: CASSVGNTGELFF. Based on the CDR3 plus reference TRBV2 and TRBJ2-2, the full variable domain is EPEVTQTPSHQVTQMGQEVILRCVPISNHLYFYWYRQILGQKVEFLVSFYNNEISEKSEIFDDQFSVERPDGSNFTLKIRSTKLEDSAMYFCASSVGNTGELFFGEGSRLTVL.

The V and J genes are TRBV7-9 and TRBJ2-3; 7 bases are a match to TRBD2. This CDR3 is built from 16 residues. Germline assignment: CDR1 SEHNR and CDR2 FQNEAQ (reference sequence). V shed 5 bases, J shed 4 bases, and the junction held 12 bases outside the gene matches. The CDR3 region has the DNA TGTGCCAGCAGCCGCCGGGCGGGAGTAGTCGCAGATACGCAGTATTTT. It encodes CASSRRAGVVADTQYF.

The rearrangement uses TRBV5-1 and TRBJ2-1; D remains unclear. Germline CDR1 is SGHRS and CDR2 is YFSETQ. The CDR3 sequence is 13 residues long. The V gene lost 0 bases and the J gene lost 13 bases, with 14 bases spanning the gap. The CDR3 sequence: CASSLVAPTEQFF. CDR3 nucleotides: TGCGCCAGCAGCTTGGTGGCGCCGACCGAACAGTTCTTC.

J is TRBJ1-4 and V is TRBV18, with a possible D match to TRBD1 (5 bases). This CDR3 has 19 residues. With 4 bases removed from V and 0 bases from J, the gap between germline ends came to 21 bases. In germline, CDR1 is KGHSH, CDR2 LQKENI. This CDR3 is CASSLYNLGDGATNEKLFF. CDR3 DNA: TGTGCCAGCTCACTTTACAACCTAGGGGACGGAGCAACTAATGAAAAACTGTTTTTT.

The gene calls are TRBV7-9 and TRBJ2-1; tentatively, D is TRBD2 (5 bases). Trimming pared 2 bases from V and 4 bases from J, leaving 12 bases between. From germline, CDR1 is SEHNR and CDR2 FQNEAQ (reference sequence). The CDR3 extends over 15 amino acids. CDR3 sequence (DNA): TGTGCCAGCAGCTTACAGAGCGGTGTATACAATGAGCAGTTCTTC. It is translated as CASSLQSGVYNEQFF. Variable domain in full (rest from reference TRBV7-9 and TRBJ2-1): DTGVSQNPRHKITKRGQNVTFRCDPISEHNRLYWYRQTLGQGPEFLTYFQNEAQLEKSRLLSDRFSAERPKGSFSTLEIQRTEQGDSAMYLCASSLQSGVYNEQFFGPGTRLTVL.

The chain is built from TRBV5-1 and TRBJ2-7, with D perhaps matching TRBD2 (6 bases). In germline, CDR1 is SGHRS, CDR2 YFSETQ. This CDR3 has 16 amino acids. V lost 0 bases to trimming and J lost 0 bases, with 13 bases between them. The CDR3 protein is CASSLGSSAISYEQYF. The CDR3 DNA sequence: TGCGCCAGCAGCTTGGGTTCTAGCGCGATCTCCTACGAGCAGTACTTC.

The chain couples TRBV7-8 to TRBJ1-2; D may be TRBD1 (5 bases). There are 16 residues in the CDR3. Trimming took 0 bases from V and 4 from J, leaving 15 bases between them. The germline gives CDR1 SGHVS, CDR2 FQNEAQ. The CDR3 is CASSLAGRGGGYGYTF. In DNA, the CDR3 is TGTGCCAGCAGCTTAGCTGGGCGGGGGGGAGGCTATGGCTACACCTTC.

The V and J genes are TRBV7-9 and TRBJ2-5, with 9 bases identical to TRBD2. CDR1 is SEHNR and CDR2 is FQNEAQ in the germline V gene (reference sequence). The J segment lost 4 bases and the V segment lost 3 bases, leaving 3 bases of the junction unmatched. The CDR3 contains 14 residues. The CDR3: CASSFSGGLETQYF. CDR3 nucleotides: TGTGCCAGCAGCTTTAGCGGGGGATTAGAGACCCAGTACTTC.

The chain uses TRBV5-1 and TRBJ1-1; D remains unclear. Trimming shortened V by 0 bases and J by 0 bases, and 6 bases separated the two germline ends. This CDR3 region has 14 residues. Germline-derived CDR1 and CDR2 are SGHRS and YFSETQ. The CDR3 sequence: CASSLEEMNTEAFF. CDR3 sequence (DNA): TGCGCCAGCAGCTTGGAAGAAATGAACACTGAAGCTTTCTTT.